A single sample is the source of the 11 T cell receptor beta chains below, sequenced in a study of regulatory T cells in long-lasting Graves disease. For TCR beta, libraries came from iRepertoire HTBI primers and Arm-PCR of CDR3 regions. TCRdb re-called the multiplex PCR reads with MiXCR, one entry per CDR3 protein. The sample gives fewer than 450,000 distinct CDR3 sequences, less than 25% of which show up once; around 20% is in the top ten. The time point was: persistent/refractory GD, antithyroid drugs over 5 years with positive TRAb. From PBMCs, RNA was extracted and then used to make the TCR library. Specimen: peripheral blood mononuclear cells (PBMCs), collected when the disease was refractory, from a patient treated with antithyroid drugs. These receptors all stem from a female donor with Graves disease.

The chain uses TRBV20-1 and TRBJ2-7; 11 bases are shared with TRBD2. The CDR3 length is 13 residues. Trimming at V came to 5 bases and at J to 7 bases, leaving 7 bases not matched to a gene. Germline CDR1 is DFQATT and CDR2 is SNEGSKA (reference sequence). CDR3 sequence: CSAQLAGVSEQYF. The CDR3 DNA reads TGCAGTGCTCAACTAGCGGGAGTATCGGAGCAGTACTTC.

This clonotype was counted at least ten times. The chain uses TRBV11-2 and TRBJ1-1; D not certain. The CDR3 has 13 residues. Germline lookup yields CDR1 SGHAT and CDR2 FQNNGV. Deletions cut 6 bases from V and 0 bases from J, with 8 bases between. CDR3 nucleotide sequence: TGTGCCAGCAGTTCGGCCATGAACACTGAAGCTTTCTTT. Its translation is CASSSAMNTEAFF.

The genes are TRBV7-2 and TRBJ2-2; 8 nucleotides line up with TRBD2. The J segment lost 6 bases and the V segment lost 5 bases, leaving 5 bases of the junction unmatched. The germline CDR1 and CDR2 sequences are SGHTA and FQGNSA. The CDR3 has 14 amino acids. CDR3 DNA: TGTGCCAGCAGCATGACTAGCGTCCCCGGGGAGCTGTTTTTT. Residues: CASSMTSVPGELFF.

This chain links TRBV27 with TRBJ2-7, with D uncertain. The CDR3 has 15 amino acids. The germline V gene encodes CDR1 MNHEY and CDR2 SMNVEV (reference sequence). The ends were cut back, 4 bases at V and 6 bases at J, with 19 bases in the middle. The CDR3, as DNA: TGTGCCAGCAGTTCATCGACGACGGCCGGTGGCGAGCAGTACTTC. It is translated as CASSSSTTAGGEQYF.

This clonotype was recorded at least ten times. The genes are TRBV9 and TRBJ2-4; 9 bases line up with TRBD1. J was trimmed by 0 bases and V by 3 bases; bases with no gene match: 4. CDR3 length: 16 amino acids. CDR1 and CDR2 from the germline V gene are SGDLS and YYNGEE. The CDR3 DNA reads TGTGCCAGCAGCGAGACAGGGGGACTAGCCAAAAACATTCAGTACTTC. Translating gives CASSETGGLAKNIQYF.

V and J are TRBV7-3 and TRBJ2-7; D is unresolved. Trimming took 1 base from V and 5 from J, leaving 6 bases between them. The CDR3 extends over 12 amino acids. The germline gives CDR1 SGHTA, CDR2 FQGTGA. The chain's CDR3 is CASSLIVHEQYF. CDR3 DNA: TGTGCCAGCAGCTTAATAGTCCACGAGCAGTACTTC.

With regard to this clonotype: Possible read error: a much larger clone is one base away. The chain recombines TRBV11-2 with TRBJ2-2; 11 bases fit TRBD2. Germline V gene sequence: CDR1 SGHAT, CDR2 FQNNGV. This CDR3 is built from 16 residues. Germline trimming cut 8 bases from V and 8 bases from J; bases unmatched to any gene: 13. The CDR3 nucleotides are TGTGCCAGCGGCTCCGAACTAGCGGGAGATTCTGGGGAGCTGTTTTTT. Translation gives CASGSELAGDSGELFF.

The table lists this clonotype with a few counts. V and J are TRBV6-1 and TRBJ2-7; D is unclear. The length of the CDR3 is 13 residues. Trimming removed 7 bases at V and 3 bases at J, with 13 bases between. Germline assignment: CDR1 MNHNS and CDR2 SASEGT. CDR3 nucleotide sequence: TGTGCCAGCACAGGCAGAGTTAACTACGAGCAGTACTTC. Encoded protein: CASTGRVNYEQYF.

This clonotype was observed a few times. CDR3 DNA: TGCAGTGCGCCGGGACAGGGGGCTTTGAACACTGAAGCTTTCTTT. Protein product: CSAPGQGALNTEAFF. The chain carries TRBV20-1 and TRBJ1-1; TRBD1 agrees at 12 bases. The CDR3 is 15 amino acids. Germline V gene sequence: CDR1 DFQATT, CDR2 SNEGSKA (reference sequence). V dropped 6 bases and J dropped 0; count of bases not matched to a gene: 5.

This clonotype has only a few counts. The chain couples TRBV27 to TRBJ2-2; the D gene could be TRBD1 or TRBD2 (5 bases each). V dropped 3 bases and J dropped 4 bases, with 12 bases sitting between them. Germline CDR1 reads MNHEY; CDR2 reads SMNVEV (reference sequence). The CDR3 totals 15 residues. The CDR3 spells CASSLWDPGTGELFF. DNA for the CDR3: TGTGCCAGCAGTTTGTGGGACCCCGGCACCGGGGAGCTGTTTTTT.

This clonotype came up many times. This chain connects TRBV7-9 to TRBJ1-6, with D tentatively TRBD1 (5 bases). This CDR3 has 15 residues. CDR1 SEHNR and CDR2 FQNEAQ come from the germline V gene (reference sequence). V was clipped by 1 base and J by 6 bases, with 10 bases between them. The CDR3 region is CASSLERGFNSPLHF. The CDR3 DNA reads as TGTGCCAGCAGCTTAGAACGGGGGTTTAATTCACCCCTCCACTTT.